This entry lists 15 T cell receptor beta chains sequenced from one sample in a study of neurological immune-mediated disorders. TCRdb reprocessed the 5' RACE reads with MiXCR, giving one entry per CDR3 protein. In the table there are over 55,000 distinct CDR3 sequences, around a tenth of which are singletons. Time point here: longitudinal time-point 2. Specimen: PBMCs. Receptors originate from a man aged 30 to 45 in good health.

On this clonotype: One end of the junction fails to match germline, which may point to a read error. The rearrangement links TRBV7-9 to TRBJ2-1; possible D gene TRBD1, 6 bases. This CDR3 is built from 14 residues. Germline V gene lookup returns CDR1 SEHNR and CDR2 FQNEAQ (reference sequence). The DNA of the CDR3 is TGTGCCAGAAGCTTAGTTCTCGAGGGACATGAACAGTTCTTC. The encoded protein is CARSLVLEGHEQFF.

This clonotype showed up many times. The genes are TRBV20-1 and TRBJ2-1; 7 bases are a match to TRBD2. Germline CDR1 reads DFQATT; CDR2 reads SNEGSKA (reference sequence). This CDR3 is 13 amino acids long. In DNA, the CDR3 is TGCAGCAAGACTAGCCCCCCTGGGAATGAGCAGTTCTTC. Its protein is CSKTSPPGNEQFF.

This clonotype was observed at least ten times. V gene TRBV20-1 combines with J gene TRBJ1-5; D is unresolved. This CDR3 spans 18 amino acids. Germline CDR1 reads DFQATT; CDR2 reads SNEGSKA (reference sequence). The ends were cut back, 3 bases at V and 0 bases at J, with 21 bases in the middle. The CDR3, as DNA: TGCAGTGCTAGCGGGCTCGAGGGCAGGAGTACTAGCAATCAGCCCCAGCATTTT. It specifies CSASGLEGRSTSNQPQHF.

There are many counts of this clonotype. This chain joins TRBV12-3 or TRBV12-4 and TRBJ2-3, with 7 positions matching TRBD2. This CDR3 has 14 residues. The V segment lost 8 bases and the J segment 3 bases; nucleotides outside the gene matches: 8. This chain's CDR3 is CASLLAGVTDTQYF. The CDR3 DNA reads as TGTGCCAGCCTGTTAGCGGGCGTGACAGATACGCAGTATTTT.

This clonotype has ten or more counts. The chain employs TRBV7-9 and TRBJ2-5; TRBD1 agrees at 9 bases. Per the germline V gene, CDR1 is SEHNR and CDR2 is FQNEAQ (reference sequence). V shed 5 bases, J shed 5 bases, and the junction held 9 bases outside the gene matches. This CDR3 spans 15 amino acids. The CDR3 DNA reads TGTGCCAGCAGCCCAGGACAGGGGACATATGAGACCCAGTACTTC. Its protein product is CASSPGQGTYETQYF. The whole variable domain, filled in from reference TRBV7-9 and TRBJ2-5, reads DTGVSQNPRHKITKRGQNVTFRCDPISEHNRLYWYRQTLGQGPEFLTYFQNEAQLEKSRLLSDRFSAERPKGSFSTLEIQRTEQGDSAMYLCASSPGQGTYETQYFGPGTRLLVL.

This clonotype was detected many times. CDR3 in amino acids: CASSLGPVSQPQHF. The CDR3 DNA is TGTGCCAGCAGCTTAGGCCCGGTCAGTCAGCCCCAGCATTTT. This chain connects TRBV7-8 to TRBJ1-5, with D uncertain. CDR3 length: 14 amino acids. CDR1 and CDR2 from the germline V gene are SGHVS and FQNEAQ. V lost 1 base to trimming and J lost 6 bases, with 10 bases between them.

This clonotype was observed many times. The chain has TRBV6-5 and TRBJ2-1, with TRBD2 matching over 16 bases. V was pared by 0 bases and J by 0 bases, with 5 bases of the junction left unmatched. The CDR3 spans 20 residues. The germline CDR1 and CDR2 sequences are MNHEY and SVGAGI. The CDR3 sequence is CASSYSGTSGRASSYNEQFF. Written as DNA, the CDR3 is TGTGCCAGCAGTTACTCCGGGACTAGCGGGAGGGCTAGCTCCTACAATGAGCAGTTCTTC.

In its sample, this clonotype was seen many times. The chain combines TRBV7-8 with TRBJ1-1, with D unresolved. Deletions cut 5 bases from V and 1 base from J, with 8 bases between. The CDR3 totals 13 residues. Germline CDR1 is SGHVS and CDR2 is FQNEAQ. CDR3 amino acids: CASSTRENTEAFF. The CDR3 nucleotides are TGTGCCAGCAGCACAAGGGAGAACACTGAAGCTTTCTTT. Looking up the rest from reference TRBV7-8 and TRBJ1-1 gives the full variable domain: GAGVSQSPRYKVAKRGQDVALRCDPISGHVSLFWYQQALGQGPEFLTYFQNEAQLDKSGLPSDRFFAERPEGSVSTLKIQRTQQEDSAVYLCASSTRENTEAFFGQGTRLTVV.

The sample holds many counts of this clonotype. V and J are TRBV5-1 and TRBJ1-1, with D perhaps matching TRBD1 (5 bases). This CDR3 is built from 14 residues. The V end lost 4 bases, the J end lost 3 bases, and 13 bases lay between the germline ends. Germline V CDR1 and CDR2: SGHRS, YFSETQ. DNA for the CDR3: TGCGCCAGCAGCGGGGACCGGGGGGACACTGAAGCTTTCTTT. The encoded protein is CASSGDRGDTEAFF.

This clonotype has a count of ten or more. The gene calls are TRBV5-1 and TRBJ2-7; D gene uncertain. This CDR3 is built from 14 residues. Germline V gene data show CDR1 as SGHRS and CDR2 as YFSETQ. Trimming cost V 3 bases and J 6 bases, with 16 bases left between them. CDR3 sequence: CASSSGELSTEQYF. DNA for the CDR3: TGCGCCAGCAGCTCAGGAGAACTCTCTACCGAGCAGTACTTC.

This clonotype was counted ten times or more. The rearrangement uses TRBV29-1 and TRBJ2-1; 9 bases line up with TRBD1. The length of the CDR3 is 16 residues. The V gene end was trimmed by 6 bases and the J gene end by 6 bases; junction bases not matched to a gene: 15. Germline assignment: CDR1 SQVTM and CDR2 ANQGSEA. DNA of the CDR3: TGCAGCGTCGACGGCACCGACAGGGGGTCGATCAATGAGCAGTTCTTC. Protein sequence: CSVDGTDRGSINEQFF.

This clonotype came up many times. This chain connects TRBV5-5 to TRBJ2-7, with 10 bases lining up with TRBD2. The germline gives CDR1 SGHKS, CDR2 YYEKEE (reference sequence). The CDR3 is made up of 13 amino acids. V trimming: 4 bases; J trimming: 6 bases; junction bases outside the gene matches: 4. In DNA form, the CDR3 reads TGTGCCAGCAGCCCCCTAGCGGGAGCCGAGCAGTACTTC. This sequence encodes CASSPLAGAEQYF.

CDR3 region: CASRPLGRGDYNEQFF. Here the CDR3 DNA reads TGTGCCAGCAGGCCTCTGGGCCGTGGGGACTACAATGAGCAGTTCTTC. This rearrangement joins TRBV12-3 or TRBV12-4 to TRBJ2-1; D remains unclear. Between the trimmed V and J ends, which lost 6 bases and 3 bases, there was a span of 18 bases. This CDR3 is 16 amino acids long.

Here the CDR3 DNA reads TGTGCCAGCAGTGGACAGGGGGCGGAAGGAGCTTTCTTT. Translating it yields CASSGQGAEGAFF. The chain employs TRBV28 and TRBJ1-1, with 11 positions matching TRBD1. Germline CDR1 MDHEN, CDR2 SYDVKM. With 5 bases clipped from V and 10 bases from J, the junction kept 6 bases outside the gene matches. The CDR3 consists of 13 residues. Filled out from reference TRBV28 and TRBJ1-1, the complete variable domain reads DVKVTQSSRYLVKRTGEKVFLECVQDMDHENMFWYRQDPGLGLRLIYFSYDVKMKEKGDIPEGYSVSREKKERFSLILESASTNQTSMYLCASSGQGAEGAFFGQGTRLTVV.

This clonotype was recorded at least ten times. The gene calls are TRBV29-1 and TRBJ1-4; a weak D match, TRBD1 (5 bases). The CDR3 is made up of 14 amino acids. Trimming pared 6 bases from V and 3 bases from J, leaving 14 bases between. The V gene's germline CDR1 is SQVTM and CDR2 ANQGSEA. CDR3 coding DNA: TGCAGCGTGGGACTGGACGGACCTAATGAAAAACTGTTTTTT. Residues: CSVGLDGPNEKLFF. Based on the CDR3 plus reference TRBV29-1 and TRBJ1-4, the full variable domain is SAVISQKPSRDICQRGTSLTIQCQVDSQVTMMFWYRQQPGQSLTLIATANQGSEATYESGFVIDKFPISRPNLTFSTLTVSNMSPEDSSIYLCSVGLDGPNEKLFFGSGTQLSVL.